The 19 T cell receptor beta chains listed next were all sequenced from one sample in a study of vaccination and CD4 T cells after COVID-19. The treatment: approximately 10-day PBMC culture with coronavirus spike peptide pools or control peptides (ViraFEST assay). These receptors' antigens are unknown. Oncomine TCR Beta short-read sequencing was applied to DNA from cultured CD4+ T cells. TCRdb independently ran MiXCR on the PCR reads; one entry per CDR3 protein. The profile shows roughly 6,800 distinct CDR3 sequences, approximately 24% of them singletons. The specimen comprised CD4+ T cells from blood, cultured in vitro, sampled after SARS-CoV-2 vaccination. Receptors originate from a human donor who had recovered from COVID-19.

This clonotype ranks as medium-sized. This rearrangement joins TRBV20-1 to TRBJ1-2, with D hard to call. CDR1 DFQATT and CDR2 SNEGSKA come from the germline V gene (reference sequence). V shed 1 base and J shed 13 bases, with 16 bases lying between them. CDR3 length equals 12 residues. The CDR3 reads CSARGTFARVTF. The CDR3 DNA reads as TGCAGTGCTAGAGGAACTTTCGCACGGGTCACCTTC.

This clonotype was seen a few times. This chain connects TRBV28 to TRBJ2-7; the D is unclear. CDR1 is MDHEN, CDR2 SYDVKM, per germline. This CDR3 comprises 15 residues. V lost 6 bases to trimming and J lost 0 bases, with 15 bases between them. This chain's CDR3 is CASSSSEWSSYEQYF. The CDR3 DNA reads TGTGCCAGCAGCTCCTCGGAGTGGTCCTCCTACGAGCAGTACTTC. The whole variable domain, filled in from reference TRBV28 and TRBJ2-7, reads DVKVTQSSRYLVKRTGEKVFLECVQDMDHENMFWYRQDPGLGLRLIYFSYDVKMKEKGDIPEGYSVSREKKERFSLILESASTNQTSMYLCASSSSEWSSYEQYFGPGTRLTVT.

This clonotype qualifies as medium-sized (0.01 to 0.1%). The chain recombines TRBV20-1 with TRBJ2-5; 8 bases map to TRBD2. The CDR3 spans 14 residues. Germline V lookup: CDR1 DFQATT, CDR2 SNEGSKA (reference sequence). J lost 5 bases, V lost 1 base, and 6 bases had no gene match. DNA of the CDR3: TGCAGTGCTAGAGTCCTAGCGGGTGGTGAGACCCAGTACTTC. This codes for CSARVLAGGETQYF.

The chain joins TRBV7-2 to TRBJ1-5; D not resolved. The CDR3 loop spans 12 amino acids. Per the germline V gene, CDR1 is SGHTA and CDR2 is FQGNSA. V lost 1 base, J lost 8 bases, and 6 bases lay in between. The CDR3 region is CASSLVGKPQHF. The CDR3 DNA sequence: TGTGCCAGCAGCTTAGTCGGGAAGCCCCAGCATTTT.

The chain links TRBV29-1 to TRBJ2-5; the D call may be TRBD1 or TRBD2 (5 bases each). The ends were cut back, 3 bases at V and 5 bases at J, with 13 bases in the middle. CDR3 length: 13 amino acids. Per germline, CDR1 SQVTM and CDR2 ANQGSEA. CDR3 DNA sequence: TGCAGCGTTGAGGCCGGGACGTCCGAGACCCAGTACTTC. It specifies CSVEAGTSETQYF.

This clonotype was detected only a few times. The rearrangement links TRBV7-2 to TRBJ1-1; no reliable D call. Trimming removed 2 bases at V and 0 bases at J, with 13 bases between. CDR3 length: 16 amino acids. CDR1 SGHTA and CDR2 FQGNSA come from the germline V gene. CDR3 sequence reads: CASSLRRRGVNTEAFF. DNA for the CDR3: TGTGCCAGCAGCTTAAGGCGGCGGGGAGTGAACACTGAAGCTTTCTTT. Drawing the rest from reference TRBV7-2 and TRBJ1-1, the complete variable domain is GAGVSQSPSNKVTEKGKDVELRCDPISGHTALYWYRQSLGQGLEFLIYFQGNSAPDKSGLPSDRFSAERTGGSVSTLTIQRTQQEDSAVYLCASSLRRRGVNTEAFFGQGTRLTVV.

There are a few counts of this clonotype. The rearrangement uses TRBV10-3 and TRBJ2-1; D is unclear. With 2 bases removed from V and 6 bases from J, the gap between germline ends came to 2 bases. The CDR3 consists of 11 residues. Germline V gene lookup returns CDR1 ENHRY and CDR2 SYGVKD. DNA of the CDR3: TGTGCCATCAGTGAGATCAATGAGCAGTTCTTC. Its protein is CAISEINEQFF.

This chain links TRBV7-8 with TRBJ2-7, with D tentatively TRBD2 (6 bases). This CDR3 spans 15 amino acids. Per germline, CDR1 SGHVS and CDR2 FQNEAQ. V gave up 4 bases and J gave up 5 bases, with 18 bases separating them. For the CDR3, the DNA is TGTGCCAGCAGCTCCGTTGGCGGGATGTATCACGAGCAGTACTTC. It yields the protein CASSSVGGMYHEQYF.

Judged by abundance, this clonotype is medium-sized. V gene TRBV7-2 combines with J gene TRBJ1-6; possible D gene TRBD1, 6 bases. Looked up from germline, CDR1 is SGHTA and CDR2 is FQGNSA. This CDR3 spans 15 amino acids. The V end was cut by 2 bases, the J end by 14 bases, with 19 bases between. CDR3 residues: CASSLSSLQGLALHF. CDR3 DNA sequence: TGTGCCAGCAGCTTATCGTCCCTACAGGGATTGGCCCTCCACTTT.

This clonotype is termed medium-sized (0.01 to 0.1%). The chain has TRBV20-1 and TRBJ1-2, with a tentative D call TRBD1 (5 bases). The V gene lost 7 bases and the J gene lost 6 bases, with 24 bases spanning the gap. CDR1 and CDR2 from the germline V gene are DFQATT and SNEGSKA (reference sequence). The CDR3 covers 15 residues. CDR3 sequence: CSVAHRTSKGNGYTF. The CDR3 DNA sequence: TGCAGTGTCGCACACAGGACCTCAAAGGGCAATGGCTACACCTTC.

This clonotype was seen only a few times. The V call is TRBV7-6, the J call TRBJ2-3, with D unresolved. CDR3 length: 15 amino acids. CDR1 and CDR2 from the germline V gene are SGHVS and FNYEAQ. Trimming took 3 bases from V and 0 from J, leaving 10 bases between them. The CDR3 spells CASSLGGTSTDTQYF. The CDR3, as DNA: TGTGCCAGCAGCTTGGGCGGAACTAGCACAGATACGCAGTATTTT.

Turning to this clonotype: One end of the junction fails to match germline, which may point to a read error. V usage is TRBV7-8 and J usage is TRBJ2-1; weak D call: TRBD2 (6 bases). CDR3 length: 15 amino acids. Germline values: CDR1 SGHVS, CDR2 FQNEAQ. The CDR3: CASSLRRGAYSEQFF. The CDR3 region has the DNA TGTGCCAGCAGCTTAAGGAGGGGCGCCTACAGTGAGCAGTTCTTC.

The chain couples TRBV14 to TRBJ2-7; TRBD1 aligns across 7 bases. Trimming cost V 0 bases and J 3 bases; bases outside gene matches: 11. The CDR3 covers 17 residues. Germline loops: CDR1 SGHDN, CDR2 FVKESK. The CDR3 here is CASSQESGGKVVYEQYF. The CDR3 bases are TGTGCCAGCAGCCAAGAGTCAGGGGGAAAGGTGGTCTACGAGCAGTACTTC. The variable domain in full, with the rest retrieved from reference TRBV14 and TRBJ2-7, is EAGVTQFPSHSVIEKGQTVTLRCDPISGHDNLYWYRRVMGKEIKFLLHFVKESKQDESGMPNNRFLAERTGGTYSTLKVQPAELEDSGVYFCASSQESGGKVVYEQYFGPGTRLTVT.

This clonotype was seen only a few times. J is TRBJ2-1 and V is TRBV20-1; 8 bases match TRBD2. CDR3 length equals 14 residues. The germline gives CDR1 DFQATT, CDR2 SNEGSKA (reference sequence). The CDR3 loop is CVPGGRGVYNEQFF. CDR3 DNA: TGCGTCCCGGGAGGGCGCGGGGTATACAATGAGCAGTTCTTC.

This clonotype ranks as medium-sized. This chain links TRBV7-8 with TRBJ1-2; D may be TRBD1 (6 bases). CDR1 is SGHVS and CDR2 is FQNEAQ in the germline V gene. Trimming took off 5 bases at V and 8 bases at J, with 15 bases between the two ends. The CDR3 runs to 13 residues. The CDR3 nucleotides read TGTGCCAGCAGCGACCAACAGGGCAGGGGCTACACCTTC. As protein: CASSDQQGRGYTF. Using reference TRBV7-8 and TRBJ1-2 for the parts outside the CDR3, the full variable domain is GAGVSQSPRYKVAKRGQDVALRCDPISGHVSLFWYQQALGQGPEFLTYFQNEAQLDKSGLPSDRFFAERPEGSVSTLKIQRTQQEDSAVYLCASSDQQGRGYTFGSGTRLTVV.

V and J are TRBV28 and TRBJ2-7, with D possibly TRBD1 on 6 matching bases. The V end lost 5 bases, the J end lost 3 bases, and 17 bases lay between the germline ends. This CDR3 is built from 15 residues. CDR1 is MDHEN, CDR2 SYDVKM, per germline. CDR3 DNA: TGTGCCAGCAGTGGGGGCGGGCAGCTACTCTACGAGCAGTACTTC. Translation: CASSGGGQLLYEQYF.

There are a few counts of this clonotype. The chain recombines TRBV6-1 with TRBJ1-2; perhaps TRBD1 as D (5 bases). Between the trimmed V and J ends, which lost 4 bases and 2 bases, there was a span of 5 bases. The CDR3 runs to 12 residues. Germline CDR1 reads MNHNS; CDR2 reads SASEGT. The CDR3 protein is CASSAGNYGYTF. The CDR3 DNA follows: TGTGCCAGCAGTGCAGGGAACTATGGCTACACCTTC.

The V and J genes are TRBV7-3 and TRBJ2-1, with 7 nucleotides matching TRBD2. The J segment lost 7 bases and the V segment lost 1 base, leaving 10 bases of the junction unmatched. Per germline, CDR1 SGHTA and CDR2 FQGTGA. The CDR3 is made up of 16 amino acids. This CDR3 is CASSLMASGARNEQFF. DNA for the CDR3: TGTGCCAGCAGCTTAATGGCCAGCGGGGCTCGGAATGAGCAGTTCTTC.

Relative to its sample, this clonotype is medium-sized (0.01 to 0.1%). The chain links TRBV20-1 to TRBJ1-5; D not resolved. Germline CDR1 is DFQATT and CDR2 is SNEGSKA (reference sequence). The germline V and J ends were trimmed by 6 bases and 4 bases, with 16 bases remaining between them. CDR3 length equals 14 residues. The CDR3 region has the DNA TGCAGTGCGGCCGGGTCCCCACAGAATCAGCCCCAGCATTTT. Translation gives CSAAGSPQNQPQHF.